This entry is about one T cell receptor beta chain. These data come from a study of human T cells and chemical hapten exposure. Study-level information: Scalp application of diphenylcyclopropenone was performed weekly in patients across the entire roughly 26-week study.

V shed 2 bases and J shed 4 bases, with 21 bases lying between them. CDR3 length equals 17 residues. Using its own MiXCR run on the RACE reads, TCRdb lists one record per CDR3 protein. Of around 250,000 distinct CDR3 sequences in the sample, roughly 8.9% were seen once. As for time point: pre-sensitization, week 0. The treatment here: therapeutic diphenylcyclopropenone sensitization with weekly scalp DPC. The sequencing used whole blood, collected in connection with sensitization to the hapten diphenylcyclopropenone (DPC). V usage is TRBV23-1 and J usage is TRBJ2-7; TRBD1 might be the D (6 bases). TRBV23-1 is an ORF for which the function is uncertain. The clonotype was recovered from a woman aged 40 to 49 with alopecia areata. Some clones in this sample may be carry-over from other donors' samples. CDR3 sequence reads: CASSQGVWTAERYEQYF. The CDR3 DNA sequence: TGCGCCAGCAGTCAAGGGGTTTGGACAGCAGAAAGATACGAGCAGTACTTC.